The 24 T cell receptor beta chains in this list originate from one sample, sequenced in a study of long-term antiretroviral therapy in people with HIV. Version v3.0 of the immunoSEQ assay ran at survey level. Assay used: immunoSEQ multiplex PCR; TCRdb lists only in-frame clones, some missing. The table has around 29,000 clones, about 93% seen once. Material: unsorted PBMCs, obtained roughly 6.5 years after starting antiretroviral therapy. Receptors originate from a middle-aged woman with HIV.

This clone was detected a few times. The chain carries TRBV5-1 and TRBJ1-3; TRBD1 matches at 8 bases. This CDR3 contains 14 residues. V lost 0 bases, J lost 8 bases, and 4 bases stayed unmatched. Looked up from germline, CDR1 is SGHRS and CDR2 is YFSETQ. CDR3 residues: CASSLEYRGDTIYF. The CDR3 bases are TGCGCCAGCAGCTTGGAGTACAGGGGGGACACCATATATTTT.

The gene calls are TRBV6-5 and TRBJ1-2, with D perhaps TRBD1 (6 bases). CDR3 length: 13 amino acids. Between the trimmed V and J ends, which lost 2 bases and 2 bases, there was a span of 6 bases. Germline loops: CDR1 MNHEY, CDR2 SVGAGI. CDR3 DNA: TGTGCCAGCAGTTACACAGGGAACTATGGCTACACCTTC. Amino acid sequence: CASSYTGNYGYTF.

The chain employs TRBV7-9 and TRBJ2-1; tentatively, D is TRBD1 (5 bases). V was clipped by 5 bases and J by 3 bases, with 8 bases between them. The CDR3 loop spans 13 amino acids. Germline V gives CDR1 SEHNR, CDR2 FQNEAQ (reference sequence). This chain's CDR3 is CASSRRDYNEQFF. The CDR3 DNA follows: TGTGCCAGCAGCCGCAGGGACTACAATGAGCAGTTCTTC.

The V and J genes are TRBV18 and TRBJ1-3; D uncertain. V lost 0 bases, J lost 4 bases, and 10 bases lay in between. In germline, CDR1 is KGHSH, CDR2 LQKENI. The CDR3 is made up of 15 amino acids. This chain's CDR3 is CASSPPLDRGNTIYF. In DNA, the CDR3 is TGTGCCAGCTCACCACCTCTAGACCGGGGAAACACCATATATTTT.

The rearrangement joins TRBV7-8 to TRBJ2-7, with 8 bases fitting TRBD1. CDR3 length: 15 residues. V lost 5 bases, J lost 4 bases, and 10 bases stayed unmatched. In germline, CDR1 is SGHVS, CDR2 FQNEAQ. CDR3: CASSPRTGQAYEQYF. The CDR3 DNA follows: TGTGCCAGCAGCCCACGGACGGGACAGGCGTACGAGCAGTACTTC.

The chain links TRBV5-1 to TRBJ1-1; no firm D call. Trimming cost V 4 bases and J 8 bases, with 15 bases left between them. The germline CDR1 and CDR2 sequences are SGHRS and YFSETQ. This CDR3 has 13 amino acids. The CDR3 here is CASSTGLLSEAFF. The DNA for the CDR3 is TGCGCCAGCAGCACCGGACTTTTGTCGGAAGCTTTCTTT.

V and J are TRBV30 and TRBJ1-1; the D is unclear. The CDR3 has 10 residues. Trimming removed 8 bases from V and 7 bases from J, with 11 bases in between. Germline CDR1 GTSNPN, CDR2 SVGIG (reference sequence). The CDR3 loop is CAQAVVEAFF. For the CDR3, the DNA is TGTGCCCAGGCGGTGGTTGAAGCTTTCTTT. The entire variable domain, with the rest obtained from reference TRBV30 and TRBJ1-1, is as follows: SQTIHQWPATLVQPVGSPLSLECTVEGTSNPNLYWYRQAAGRGLQLLFYSVGIGQISSEVPQNLSASRPQDRQFILSSKKLLLSDSGFYLCAQAVVEAFFGQGTRLTVV.

This chain joins TRBV27 and TRBJ1-4, with D unresolved. V was shortened by 2 bases and J by 5 bases, with 6 bases between the two germline ends. CDR3 length equals 13 residues. CDR1 MNHEY and CDR2 SMNVEV come from the germline V gene (reference sequence). This CDR3 reads CASSLGENEKLFF. The CDR3 DNA is TGTGCCAGCAGTTTAGGGGAGAATGAAAAACTGTTTTTT.

The rearrangement joins TRBV9 to TRBJ1-6, with D uncertain. The CDR3 runs to 15 residues. Germline loops: CDR1 SGDLS, CDR2 YYNGEE. The germline V and J ends were trimmed by 4 bases and 6 bases, with 14 bases remaining between them. CDR3 region: CASSPTERVNSPLHF. CDR3 DNA sequence: TGTGCCAGCAGCCCCACCGAAAGGGTTAATTCACCCCTCCACTTT.

In nucleotides, the CDR3 is TGCGCCAGCAGCCAAGTAGTGGGGATGAGGGGCTACACCTTC. Translated, it gives CASSQVVGMRGYTF. This chain links TRBV4-1 with TRBJ1-2; D not resolved. Looked up from germline, CDR1 is MGHRA and CDR2 is YSYEKL. V was trimmed by 1 base and J by 8 bases, leaving 14 bases between them. This CDR3 region has 14 residues.

The chain is built from TRBV18 and TRBJ2-1; perhaps TRBD2 as D (7 bases). CDR3 length equals 16 residues. V gave up 3 bases and J gave up 0 bases, with 12 bases separating them. Germline lookup yields CDR1 KGHSH and CDR2 LQKENI. CDR3 amino acids: CASSPGGGASYNEQFF. CDR3 in DNA: TGTGCCAGCTCACCCGGTGGGGGGGCCTCCTACAATGAGCAGTTCTTC.

The chain recombines TRBV7-8 with TRBJ1-2, with TRBD1 matching over 8 bases. J gave up 3 bases and V 5 bases, and 23 bases lay outside the gene matches. There are 20 residues in the CDR3. Germline lookup yields CDR1 SGHVS and CDR2 FQNEAQ. The CDR3 DNA is TGTGCCAGCAGCCGTCCGAGATTAGCTTGGGGGACAGGAAGCGACTATGGCTACACCTTC. This sequence encodes CASSRPRLAWGTGSDYGYTF.

The chain uses TRBV7-6 and TRBJ2-6; TRBD1 matches at 7 bases. V gave up 1 base and J gave up 0 bases; unmatched junction bases: 18. The CDR3 sequence is 22 residues long. Germline CDR1 is SGHVS and CDR2 is FNYEAQ. CDR3: CASSLDPSGTVLDSSGANVLTF. CDR3 in DNA: TGTGCCAGCAGCTTAGACCCTTCCGGGACAGTACTCGATAGCTCTGGGGCCAACGTCCTGACTTTC.

The V gene is TRBV10-3, the J gene TRBJ1-2, with D perhaps matching TRBD1 (6 bases). Trimming left V 10 bases short and J 3 bases short, with 15 bases between. The CDR3 sequence is 13 residues long. Germline V gene sequence: CDR1 ENHRY, CDR2 SYGVKD. This CDR3 reads CATTAGVDYGYTF. CDR3 DNA sequence: TGTGCCACCACCGCAGGGGTTGACTATGGCTACACCTTC.

The V and J genes are TRBV7-2 and TRBJ2-7; 8 bases are a match to TRBD2. Per germline, CDR1 SGHTA and CDR2 FQGNSA. V shed 8 bases and J 4 bases; nucleotides not matched to a gene: 7. The CDR3 sequence is 13 residues long. DNA of the CDR3: TGTGCCAGCCGTCGGGGGGGGGAGTACGAGCAGTACTTC. This encodes CASRRGGEYEQYF.

This clone was recorded only once. The chain is built from TRBV2 and TRBJ2-7; maybe TRBD2 (6 bases). The CDR3 is made up of 13 amino acids. Germline loops: CDR1 SNHLY, CDR2 FYNNEI. The V end lost 6 bases, the J end lost 2 bases, and 11 bases lay between the germline ends. CDR3 loop: CASRRRGPYEQYF. CDR3 sequence (DNA): TGTGCCAGCAGGCGGCGGGGCCCCTACGAGCAGTACTTC.

In DNA form, the CDR3 reads TGTGCCAGCAGCGGGACAGCGCAGTACTTC. Its translation: CASSGTAQYF. The V call is TRBV7-8, the J call TRBJ2-7; 7 nucleotides line up with TRBD1. Germline-derived CDR1 and CDR2 are SGHVS and FQNEAQ. V lost 5 bases, J lost 9 bases, and 1 base stayed unmatched. CDR3 size: 10 residues.

The V and J genes are TRBV7-9 and TRBJ1-2, with unresolved D. The CDR3 runs 13 residues. V was pared by 3 bases and J by 6 bases, with 11 bases between. Looked up from germline, CDR1 is SEHNR and CDR2 is FQNEAQ (reference sequence). The CDR3 here is CASSFAEANGYTF. The CDR3 coding sequence is TGTGCCAGCAGCTTTGCAGAGGCCAATGGCTACACCTTC. Drawing the rest from reference TRBV7-9 and TRBJ1-2, the complete variable domain is DTGVSQNPRHKITKRGQNVTFRCDPISEHNRLYWYRQTLGQGPEFLTYFQNEAQLEKSRLLSDRFSAERPKGSFSTLEIQRTEQGDSAMYLCASSFAEANGYTFGSGTRLTVV.

V and J are TRBV9 and TRBJ1-3, with D maybe TRBD1 (6 bases). Germline assignment: CDR1 SGDLS and CDR2 YYNGEE. The CDR3 has 15 amino acids. With 5 bases removed from V and 2 bases from J, the gap between germline ends came to 14 bases. Written as DNA, the CDR3 is TGTGCCAGCAGTGCTTCGGGGGCGACTGGAAACACCATATATTTT. Amino acid sequence: CASSASGATGNTIYF.

This sequence joins TRBV15 and TRBJ1-5, with 9 bases that match TRBD1. The CDR3 sequence is 15 residues long. The J segment lost 5 bases and the V segment lost 4 bases, leaving 6 bases of the junction unmatched. In germline, CDR1 is LNHNV, CDR2 YYDKDF (reference sequence). The chain's CDR3 is CATSNGQGIYQPQHF. As DNA, the CDR3 is TGTGCCACCAGCAACGGACAGGGGATTTATCAGCCCCAGCATTTT.

In this sample, this clone turned up once. The rearrangement links TRBV5-1 to TRBJ1-2, with D possibly being TRBD1 (6 bases). From germline, CDR1 is SGHRS and CDR2 YFSETQ. V was clipped by 5 bases and J by 8 bases, with 16 bases between them. The CDR3 runs 13 residues. CDR3 loop: CASRAEQGGGYTF. In nucleotides, the CDR3 is TGCGCCAGCAGAGCTGAACAGGGAGGAGGCTACACCTTC.

This chain connects TRBV6-5 to TRBJ1-5; D is unclear. Germline CDR1 and CDR2: MNHEY and SVGAGI. Trimming pared 5 bases from V and 4 bases from J, leaving 9 bases between. This CDR3 has 13 amino acids. This CDR3 reads CASSEDLNQPQHF. Written as DNA, the CDR3 is TGTGCCAGCAGTGAAGACCTAAATCAGCCCCAGCATTTT.

The chain links TRBV4-3 to TRBJ2-1, with 12 bases fitting TRBD2. The CDR3 spans 13 residues. V was clipped by 3 bases and J by 11 bases; unmatched bases: 2. The V gene's germline CDR1 is LGHNA and CDR2 YSLEER. The CDR3 coding sequence is TGCGCCAGCAGCCAGGGACTAGCGGGTAAGCAGTTCTTC. Translating it yields CASSQGLAGKQFF.

This chain links TRBV11-1 with TRBJ2-1, with 9 bases lining up with TRBD1. Germline V gives CDR1 SGHAT, CDR2 FQDESV (reference sequence). The CDR3 extends over 16 amino acids. With 1 base clipped from V and 5 bases from J, the junction kept 6 bases outside the gene matches. The CDR3 coding sequence is TGTGCCAGCAGCTTAGGTCGGGGACAGGGAAACAATGAGCAGTTCTTC. Translating gives CASSLGRGQGNNEQFF.